Listed below are T cell receptor beta chains from one sample, sequenced in a study of cytomegalovirus exposure and HLA in healthy donors. Sequencing used immunoSEQ multiplex PCR; TCRdb keeps in-frame clones, though not all of them. The profile shows about 150,000 clones, around 80% of them singletons. Sequenced sample: PBMCs. The source is a young man in good health and CMV-seronegative. CDR3s include the opening cysteine and the closing phenylalanine or tryptophan. D genes are given only for firm matches. Rows give clone size only sometimes, using once, few, many, or a class for an expanded clone.

abundance	j_gene	d_gene	v_gene	CDR3nt	CDR3aa
NA	TRBJ1-1	NA	TRBV5-1	TGCGCCAGCAGCCCCGGAACGGGTGGCACTGAAGCTTTCTTT	CASSPGTGGTEAFF
NA	TRBJ1-4	TRBD1	TRBV6-1	TGTGCCAGCATCCCCCGGACAGGGGATGATGAAAAACTGTTTTTT	CASIPRTGDDEKLFF
NA	TRBJ2-1	TRBD2	TRBV27	TGTGCCAGCAGTTTGACTAGCGGGAGTTCTGGCTACAATGAGCAGTTCTTC	CASSLTSGSSGYNEQFF
NA	TRBJ1-1	TRBD1	TRBV27	TGTGCCAGCAGCCCGACAGGGGTAAACACTGAAGCTTTCTTT	CASSPTGVNTEAFF
NA	TRBJ2-3	TRBD1	TRBV5-4	TGTGCCACCAGGGGACAGGGGGCACATACGCAGTATTTT	CATRGQGAHTQYF
NA	TRBJ1-1	NA	TRBV4-1	TGCGCCAGCAGCCAAGACCCCGCGGCGTCGGTCACTGAAGCTTTCTTT	CASSQDPAASVTEAFF
NA	TRBJ1-4	NA	TRBV29-1	TGCAGCGTTGAAGATGAGGCTCTCGTTGGGGAAAAACTGTTTTTT	CSVEDEALVGEKLFF
NA	TRBJ2-7	TRBD1	TRBV7-7	TGTGCCAGCAGCGTAAGGACAGGTGCCTCCTACGAGCAGTACTTC	CASSVRTGASYEQYF
NA	TRBJ2-7	TRBD1	TRBV5-4	TGTGCCAGCAGCGCAGACGGGACAGGGGCTTCCCTGGTTGAGCAGTACTTC	CASSADGTGASLVEQYF
few	TRBJ1-3	TRBD1	TRBV19	TGTGCCAGTAGGCGGGACAGGGAACCTGGAAACACCATATATTTT	CASRRDREPGNTIYF
NA	TRBJ1-6	TRBD1	TRBV4-1	TGCGCCAGCAGCCAGGTGCCCCGGGACAGTAATAATTCACCCCTCCACTTT	CASSQVPRDSNNSPLHF
NA	TRBJ2-2	TRBD2	TRBV5-4	TGTGCCAGCAGGAGGGTCGGGACTAGTACCGGGGAGCTGTTTTTT	CASRRVGTSTGELFF
NA	TRBJ2-7	TRBD2	TRBV7-9	TGTGCCAGCAGCTCGAGTTGGACTAGCGGTCTTTTATCCGAGCAGTACTTC	CASSSSWTSGLLSEQYF
NA	TRBJ2-7	NA	TRBV1	TGCACCAGCAGCCAAGATAATTTATCCCTAGCGGGAGGGCTTCACTACGAGCAGTACTTC	CTSSQDNLSLAGGLHYEQYF